This T cell receptor (beta chain) was obtained from a study of tumor and adjacent non-tumor tissue in lung cancer. Across the whole study: Stage I to III disease affected about ten men and roughly 5 women aged about 31 to 85.

The library came from three nested PCR rounds adapted from ARM-PCR protocols. TCRdb called the multiplex PCR reads again in MiXCR, with one record for every CDR3 protein. The table shows about 81,000 distinct CDR3 sequences, with roughly two thirds occurring only once. The template was RNA from unsorted bulk tissue. A note on this clonotype: The junction shows a germline mismatch at one end, possibly a read error.

Germline CDR1 and CDR2: SGHAT and FQNNGV. The CDR3 runs to 14 residues. Sample: lung tumor tissue. This clonotype originated in a woman between 40 and 50 years old with non-small cell lung cancer. The gene calls are TRBV11-2 and TRBJ2-5, with TRBD1 identical over 8 bases. CDR3: CASNSRTGKETQYF. The CDR3 DNA reads TGTGCCAGCAACTCCCGGACAGGGAAAGAGACACAGTACTTC.